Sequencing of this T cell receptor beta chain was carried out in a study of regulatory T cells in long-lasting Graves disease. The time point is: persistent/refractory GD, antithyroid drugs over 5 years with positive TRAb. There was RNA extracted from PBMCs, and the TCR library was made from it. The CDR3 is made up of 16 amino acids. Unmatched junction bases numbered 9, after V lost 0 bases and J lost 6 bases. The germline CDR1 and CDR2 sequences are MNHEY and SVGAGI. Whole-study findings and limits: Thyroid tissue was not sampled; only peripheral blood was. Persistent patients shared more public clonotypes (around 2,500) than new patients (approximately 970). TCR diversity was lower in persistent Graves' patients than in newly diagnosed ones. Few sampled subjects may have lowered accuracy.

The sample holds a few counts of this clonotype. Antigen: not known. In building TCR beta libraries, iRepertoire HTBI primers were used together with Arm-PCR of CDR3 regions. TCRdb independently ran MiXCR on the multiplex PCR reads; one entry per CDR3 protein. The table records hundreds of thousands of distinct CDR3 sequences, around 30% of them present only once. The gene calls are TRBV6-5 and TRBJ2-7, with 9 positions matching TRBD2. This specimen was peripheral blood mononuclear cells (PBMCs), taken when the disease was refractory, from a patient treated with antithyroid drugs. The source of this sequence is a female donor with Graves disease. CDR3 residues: CASSYSLRGRAIEQYF. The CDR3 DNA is TGTGCCAGCAGTTACTCACTACGCGGGAGGGCGATCGAGCAGTACTTC.